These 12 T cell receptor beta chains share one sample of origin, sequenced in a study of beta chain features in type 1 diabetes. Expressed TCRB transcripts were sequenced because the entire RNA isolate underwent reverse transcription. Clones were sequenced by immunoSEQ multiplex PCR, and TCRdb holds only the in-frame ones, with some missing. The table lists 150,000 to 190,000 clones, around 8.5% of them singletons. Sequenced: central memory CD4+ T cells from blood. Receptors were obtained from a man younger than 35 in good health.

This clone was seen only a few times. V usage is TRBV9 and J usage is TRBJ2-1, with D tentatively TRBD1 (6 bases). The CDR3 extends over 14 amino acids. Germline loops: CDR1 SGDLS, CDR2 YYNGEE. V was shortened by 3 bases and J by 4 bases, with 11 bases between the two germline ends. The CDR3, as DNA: TGTGCCAGCAGCGCTAGGACAGCGTACAATGAGCAGTTCTTC. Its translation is CASSARTAYNEQFF. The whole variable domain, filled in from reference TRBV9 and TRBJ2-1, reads DSGVTQTPKHLITATGQRVTLRCSPRSGDLSVYWYQQSLDQGLQFLIQYYNGEERAKGNILERFSAQQFPDLHSELNLSSLELGDSALYFCASSARTAYNEQFFGPGTRLTVL.

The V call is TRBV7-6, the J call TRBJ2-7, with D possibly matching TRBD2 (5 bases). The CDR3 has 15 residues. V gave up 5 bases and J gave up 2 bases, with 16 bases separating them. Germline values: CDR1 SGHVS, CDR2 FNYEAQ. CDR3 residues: CASSPRGSQTYEQYF. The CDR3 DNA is TGTGCCAGCAGCCCACGGGGAAGTCAGACCTACGAGCAGTACTTC.

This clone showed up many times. This CDR3 reads CAWRSPGGQETQYF. Here the CDR3 DNA reads TGTGCCTGGAGGTCACCGGGGGGTCAAGAGACCCAGTACTTC. This sequence joins TRBV30 and TRBJ2-5, with TRBD2 matching over 7 bases. This CDR3 region has 14 residues. Germline CDR1 GTSNPN, CDR2 SVGIG (reference sequence). After removal of 3 bases from V and 2 bases from J, the junction contained 6 bases not matched to a gene.

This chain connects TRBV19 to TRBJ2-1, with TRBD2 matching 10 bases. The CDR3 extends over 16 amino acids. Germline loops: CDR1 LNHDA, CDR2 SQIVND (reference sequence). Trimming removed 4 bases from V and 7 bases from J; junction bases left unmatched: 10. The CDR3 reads CASSTSGSWRKNEQFF. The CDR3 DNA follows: TGTGCCAGTAGTACTAGCGGGAGCTGGCGAAAAAATGAGCAGTTCTTC.

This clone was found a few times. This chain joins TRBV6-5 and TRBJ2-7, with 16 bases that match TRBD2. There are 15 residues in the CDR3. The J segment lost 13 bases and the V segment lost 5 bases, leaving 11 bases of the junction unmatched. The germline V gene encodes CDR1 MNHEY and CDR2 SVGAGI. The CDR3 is CASSQSTGLAGGPYF. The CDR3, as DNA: TGTGCCAGCAGTCAATCCACGGGACTAGCGGGAGGGCCTTACTTC.

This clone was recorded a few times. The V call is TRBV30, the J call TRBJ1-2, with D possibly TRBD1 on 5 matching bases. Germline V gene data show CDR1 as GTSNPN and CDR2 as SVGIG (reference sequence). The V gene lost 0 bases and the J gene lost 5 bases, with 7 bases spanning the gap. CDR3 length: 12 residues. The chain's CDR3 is CAWSVGEYGYTF. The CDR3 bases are TGTGCCTGGAGTGTAGGGGAATATGGCTACACCTTC.

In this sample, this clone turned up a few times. The CDR3: CASSWGGSEQFF. For the CDR3, the DNA is TGTGCCAGCAGCTGGGGGGGTAGTGAGCAGTTCTTC. The rearrangement uses TRBV7-8 and TRBJ2-1; TRBD2 matches 7 bases. This CDR3 is 12 amino acids long. Germline trimming cut 4 bases from V and 9 bases from J; bases unmatched to any gene: 3. Germline values: CDR1 SGHVS, CDR2 FQNEAQ. Variable domain in full (rest from reference TRBV7-8 and TRBJ2-1): GAGVSQSPRYKVAKRGQDVALRCDPISGHVSLFWYQQALGQGPEFLTYFQNEAQLDKSGLPSDRFFAERPEGSVSTLKIQRTQQEDSAVYLCASSWGGSEQFFGPGTRLTVL.

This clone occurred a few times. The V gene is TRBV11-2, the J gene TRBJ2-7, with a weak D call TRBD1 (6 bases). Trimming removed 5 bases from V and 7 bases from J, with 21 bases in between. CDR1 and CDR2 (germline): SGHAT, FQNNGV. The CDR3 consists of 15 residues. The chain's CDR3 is CASSRTGTDQGEQYF. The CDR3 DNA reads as TGTGCCAGCAGCCGGACCGGGACGGATCAGGGGGAGCAGTACTTC.

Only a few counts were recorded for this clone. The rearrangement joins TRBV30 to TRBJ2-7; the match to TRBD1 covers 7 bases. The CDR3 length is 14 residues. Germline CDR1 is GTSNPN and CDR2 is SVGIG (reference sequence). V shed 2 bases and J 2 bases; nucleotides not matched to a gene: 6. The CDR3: CAWSPGTATYEQYF. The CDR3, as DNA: TGTGCCTGGAGTCCCGGGACAGCAACCTACGAGCAGTACTTC.

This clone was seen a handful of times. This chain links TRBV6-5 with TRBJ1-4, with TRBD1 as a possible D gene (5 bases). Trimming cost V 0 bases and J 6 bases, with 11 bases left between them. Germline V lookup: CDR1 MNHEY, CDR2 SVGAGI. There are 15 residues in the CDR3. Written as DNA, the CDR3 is TGTGCCAGCAGTTACTCGTTGGGGCGCGATGAAAAACTGTTTTTT. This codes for CASSYSLGRDEKLFF.

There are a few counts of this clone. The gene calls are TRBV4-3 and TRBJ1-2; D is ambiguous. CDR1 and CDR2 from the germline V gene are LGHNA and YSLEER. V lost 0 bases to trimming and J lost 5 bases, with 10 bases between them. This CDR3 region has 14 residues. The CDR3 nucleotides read TGCGCCAGCAGCCAAGATCGGCAGACTTATGGCTACACCTTC. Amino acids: CASSQDRQTYGYTF.

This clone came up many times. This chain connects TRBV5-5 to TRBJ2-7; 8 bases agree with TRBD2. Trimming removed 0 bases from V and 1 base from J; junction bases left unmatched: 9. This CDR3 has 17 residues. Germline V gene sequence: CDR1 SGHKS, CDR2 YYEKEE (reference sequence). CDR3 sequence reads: CASSLAPTGTRSYEQYF. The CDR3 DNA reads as TGTGCCAGCAGCTTGGCCCCAACCGGGACTAGATCCTACGAGCAGTACTTC.